Listed below are T cell receptor beta chains from one sample, sequenced in a study of identifying expanded T cells in peripheral blood. Generated by immunoSEQ multiplex PCR, the TCRdb table keeps only in-frame clones and is missing some. The sample lists around 130,000 clones; around 88% were seen once. The sequencing sample was made of blood. The receptors shown here come from a person aged 18 to 75 in good health. Each CDR3 is given with its conserved first and last residue. A D gene is named only where the DNA matches it firmly. Some rows mark clone size as missing; the rest say once, few, many or name a class of expanded clone.

TRBJ2-1 - TRBV10-3 - CAISKQGEDDEQFF TGTGCCATCAGTAAACAGGGTGAGGACGATGAGCAGTTCTTC
TRBJ2-1 - TRBV2 - CASSDNSAYNEQFF TGTGCCAGCAGTGATAACAGTGCGTACAATGAGCAGTTCTTC
TRBJ2-3 - TRBV27 once CASSLSILDYTDTQYF TGTGCCAGCAGTTTATCGATACTAGACTACACAGATACGCAGTATTTT
TRBJ2-1 - TRBV19 once CASSIRGVEQFF TGTGCCAGTAGTATACGGGGTGTTGAGCAGTTCTTC
TRBJ2-5 TRBD2 TRBV5-4 once CASSRTSAIQETQYF TGTGCCAGCAGTCGGACTAGCGCAATCCAAGAGACCCAGTACTTC
TRBJ1-4 - TRBV2 - CASTLSGGVREKLFF TGTGCCAGCACCCTTAGTGGTGGGGTTCGTGAAAAACTGTTTTTT
TRBJ2-1 TRBD1 TRBV18 - CASSPPMGQTHEQFF TGTGCCAGCTCACCACCTATGGGACAGACACATGAGCAGTTCTTC
TRBJ1-1 - TRBV6-5 - CASSYSSSTSKAFF TGTGCCAGCAGTTACTCGAGTTCAACGTCGAAGGCTTTCTTT
TRBJ2-7 - TRBV6-1 once CANSRDTTYEQYF TGTGCCAACTCCCGGGACACGACCTACGAGCAGTACTTC
TRBJ2-7 - TRBV18 once CASSPGVISYEQYF TGTGCCAGCTCACCAGGGGTAATCTCCTACGAGCAGTACTTC
TRBJ2-7 TRBD2 TRBV6-6 once CASSSSASGRGEQYF TGTGCCAGCAGTTCCTCGGCTAGCGGGAGGGGTGAGCAGTACTTC